This entry features one T cell receptor beta chain sequence. Its cognate antigen is unknown. This CDR3 is 13 amino acids long. After removal of 5 bases from V and 11 bases from J, the junction contained 10 bases not matched to a gene. The germline V gene encodes CDR1 LNHDA and CDR2 SQIVND (reference sequence). The PCR made use of 60 Vbeta and 13 Jbeta primers. The protocol was immunoSEQ multiplex PCR, while the TCRdb copy is restricted to in-frame clones and leaves out a portion. The sample lists about 170,000 clones; about 85% were seen once. This sample was taken from a study of cytomegalovirus exposure and HLA in healthy donors. Findings and caveats of the study: Most TCRs appeared rarely, but some public TCRs recurred in many donors.

The V call is TRBV19, the J call TRBJ1-1; 8 bases line up with TRBD1. This TCR came from a man younger than 30 in good health and CMV-seropositive. The sample comprised PBMCs. CDR3 sequence (DNA): TGTGCCAGTAGTTCGACAGGGGAGCTACGGGCTTTCTTT. Translation: CASSSTGELRAFF.